The 21 T cell receptor beta chains reported below all come from one sample, sequenced in a study of cytomegalovirus exposure and HLA in healthy donors (dated by TCRdb to 2016 to 2017). The library was made by the immunoSEQ multiplex PCR assay. For the multiplex PCR, a mixture combining 60 forward primers for TCR Vbeta segments and 13 reverse primers for TCR Jbeta segments was used. TCRdb re-hosts the immuneACCESS table, in-frame sequences only. Its copies lack some clones; in the studies checked, an unresolved V gene accounts for under half of them, and the cause for the rest is not known. Present in this sample are about 160,000 clones, approximately 85% of which were seen just once. Jointly, the top ten make up more than 0.75% of the sample. The specimen was PBMCs. The receptors were gathered from a girl aged 2-9 years in good health and CMV-seropositive.

The chain combines TRBV12-5 with TRBJ2-3; the D is unclear. Trimming cost V 6 bases and J 2 bases, with 9 bases left between them. The CDR3 spans 13 residues. Germline-derived CDR1 and CDR2 are LGHNT and FRNRAP. The CDR3 sequence is CASGRSLTDTQYF. The CDR3 bases are TGTGCTAGTGGCCGTAGCCTCACAGATACGCAGTATTTT.

V usage is TRBV5-1 and J usage is TRBJ1-6, with 8 nucleotides matching TRBD1. There are 19 residues in the CDR3. CDR1 is SGHRS, CDR2 YFSETQ, per germline. V shed 9 bases, J shed 0 bases, and the junction held 17 bases outside the gene matches. CDR3 coding DNA: TGCGCCACCATTAGTTTGGACAGGGCATACAGCTCCTATAATTCACCCCTCCACTTT. Its protein product is CATISLDRAYSSYNSPLHF.

The genes are TRBV12-5 and TRBJ1-2, with D maybe TRBD1 (6 bases). The germline gives CDR1 LGHNT, CDR2 FRNRAP. The CDR3 has 21 amino acids. The V end was cut by 2 bases, the J end by 4 bases, with 32 bases between. CDR3 DNA sequence: TGTGCTAGTGGTTTGACGCCATCCGGGACAACCGTTACAGGTTGGGCCTATGGCTACACCTTC. It is translated as CASGLTPSGTTVTGWAYGYTF.

This chain uses TRBV19 with TRBJ1-5, with D hard to call. V was pared by 5 bases and J by 5 bases, with 13 bases between. CDR1 and CDR2 (germline): LNHDA, SQIVND (reference sequence). The CDR3 is 14 residues long. CDR3 sequence (DNA): TGTGCCAGTAGTGGAGGTAACCGGCATCAGCCCCAGCATTTT. Translating it yields CASSGGNRHQPQHF.

This clone has a single count. The chain employs TRBV5-4 and TRBJ2-1; the D gene is possibly TRBD1 (5 bases). The CDR3 length is 14 residues. Trimming shortened V by 3 bases and J by 8 bases, and 15 bases separated the two germline ends. CDR1 and CDR2 (germline): SGHNT, YYREEE (reference sequence). CDR3 amino acids: CASSYFFGADEQFF. CDR3 coding DNA: TGTGCCAGCAGCTACTTTTTTGGGGCCGATGAGCAGTTCTTC.

With respect to this clone: The junction departs from germline at one end; a sequencing error may be responsible. This chain links TRBV7-9 with TRBJ2-6; TRBD1 is a possible D gene (5 bases). The germline V gene has CDR1 SEHNR and CDR2 FQNEAQ (reference sequence). The CDR3 extends over 17 amino acids. The CDR3 sequence: CSSSHSTENSGANVLTF. As DNA, the CDR3 is TGTTCCAGCAGCCATTCGACAGAAAACTCTGGGGCCAACGTCCTGACTTTC.

The chain combines TRBV29-1 with TRBJ2-5; D may be TRBD1 (5 bases). The CDR3 covers 11 residues. The V end lost 7 bases, the J end lost 4 bases, and 10 bases lay between the germline ends. The germline V gene has CDR1 SQVTM and CDR2 ANQGSEA. The CDR3 sequence is CSGQGRETQYF. The CDR3 DNA reads TGCAGCGGCCAGGGAAGAGAGACCCAGTACTTC.

The chain has TRBV13 and TRBJ1-3; no firm D call. The CDR3 is 15 residues long. From germline, CDR1 is PRHDT and CDR2 FYEKMQ (reference sequence). Trimming removed 2 bases from V and 0 bases from J, with 8 bases in between. The CDR3 bases are TGTGCCAGCAGCTTATCCGGGAGCTCTGGAAACACCATATATTTT. It yields the protein CASSLSGSSGNTIYF. The complete variable domain, with remaining parts taken from reference TRBV13 and TRBJ1-3, reads AAGVIQSPRHLIKEKRETATLKCYPIPRHDTVYWYQQGPGQDPQFLISFYEKMQSDKGSIPDRFSAQQFSDYHSELNMSSLELGDSALYFCASSLSGSSGNTIYFGEGSWLTVV.

This clone was observed a single time. The J gene is TRBJ1-3, the V gene TRBV4-1, with 7 positions matching TRBD1. The CDR3 runs 16 residues. V shed 2 bases and J 0 bases; nucleotides not matched to a gene: 4. Germline loops: CDR1 MGHRA, CDR2 YSYEKL. The CDR3 loop reads CASSQLQGNSGNTIYF. The CDR3 DNA reads TGCGCCAGCAGCCAACTACAGGGGAACTCTGGAAACACCATATATTTT.

The V and J genes are TRBV30 and TRBJ2-1; D unresolved. The V end was cut by 8 bases, the J end by 3 bases, with 8 bases between. Germline V gene sequence: CDR1 GTSNPN, CDR2 SVGIG (reference sequence). This CDR3 region has 11 residues. CDR3 sequence (DNA): TGTGCCGGAGTTCTCTACAATGAGCAGTTCTTC. Translated, it gives CAGVLYNEQFF.

Only a few counts were recorded for this clone. V and J are TRBV19 and TRBJ1-1, with D possibly TRBD1 on 5 matching bases. Germline V gives CDR1 LNHDA, CDR2 SQIVND (reference sequence). This CDR3 comprises 15 residues. The V end lost 6 bases, the J end lost 1 base, and 15 bases lay between the germline ends. CDR3 in DNA: TGTGCCAGTAGACTGTACCCCGGGGGGAACACTGAAGCTTTCTTT. This encodes CASRLYPGGNTEAFF.

In DNA form, the CDR3 reads TGTGCCAGCAGCCCGGGACTAGCGGGGGGGCAAGATGAGCAGTTCTTC. This encodes CASSPGLAGGQDEQFF. V usage is TRBV11-3 and J usage is TRBJ2-1; 16 positions match TRBD2. V was clipped by 5 bases and J by 8 bases; unmatched bases: 6. The CDR3 runs to 16 residues. Germline CDR1 SGHNT, CDR2 YENEEA.

The chain combines TRBV5-1 with TRBJ2-5; D not certain. The ends were cut back, 4 bases at V and 0 bases at J, with 10 bases in the middle. Germline V gene sequence: CDR1 SGHRS, CDR2 YFSETQ. The CDR3 consists of 14 residues. CDR3 bases: TGCGCCAGCAGCCCGTGGGCTAACCAAGAGACCCAGTACTTC. Translated: CASSPWANQETQYF.

The chain employs TRBV7-2 and TRBJ2-3; D is perhaps TRBD2 (5 bases). The CDR3 consists of 15 residues. Trimming removed 1 base from V and 6 bases from J, with 14 bases in between. Germline V gene data show CDR1 as SGHTA and CDR2 as FQGNSA. The DNA of the CDR3 is TGTGCCAGCAGCTTAGGGTCTGGGGAGTGGGATACGCAGTATTTT. Its protein is CASSLGSGEWDTQYF.

The chain carries TRBV6-4 and TRBJ1-1, with no clear D. The ends were cut back, 8 bases at V and 3 bases at J, with 13 bases in the middle. Germline V gene sequence: CDR1 MRHNA, CDR2 SNTAGT. This CDR3 has 13 residues. For the CDR3, the DNA is TGTGCCAGCGAAACGGGTCCTCACACTGAAGCTTTCTTT. Translation gives CASETGPHTEAFF.

This clone has a handful of counts. The chain links TRBV27 to TRBJ1-1; the match to TRBD1 covers 8 bases. V gave up 6 bases and J gave up 10 bases; unmatched junction bases: 13. Germline CDR1 is MNHEY and CDR2 is SMNVEV (reference sequence). The CDR3 sequence is 14 residues long. CDR3 DNA: TGTGCCAGCAGCTTGGGCAGGGGGCGGCCTCGAGCTTTCTTT. Translation gives CASSLGRGRPRAFF.

The rearrangement uses TRBV28 and TRBJ2-7, with 8 positions matching TRBD2. The CDR3 has 15 residues. J was trimmed by 2 bases and V by 2 bases; bases with no gene match: 5. The germline gives CDR1 MDHEN, CDR2 SYDVKM. The CDR3 sequence is CASSLRREAPYEQYF. CDR3 coding DNA: TGTGCCAGCAGTTTACGGCGGGAGGCTCCCTACGAGCAGTACTTC.

The rearrangement links TRBV6-4 to TRBJ2-1, with a weak D call TRBD2 (6 bases). The V end was cut by 0 bases, the J end by 4 bases, with 7 bases between. CDR1 MRHNA and CDR2 SNTAGT come from the germline V gene. The CDR3 contains 14 residues. CDR3 protein: CASSDSAGYNEQFF. The CDR3 DNA follows: TGTGCCAGCAGTGACTCGGCGGGATACAATGAGCAGTTCTTC.

This CDR3 reads CASSIYGRGFLGQPQHF. CDR3 in DNA: TGTGCCAGTAGTATTTACGGCAGGGGTTTTTTGGGGCAGCCCCAGCATTTT. This chain joins TRBV19 and TRBJ1-5; D may be TRBD1 (6 bases). V dropped 3 bases and J dropped 7 bases, with 22 bases sitting between them. The CDR3 is made up of 17 amino acids. Germline CDR1 and CDR2: LNHDA and SQIVND (reference sequence).

The CDR3 is CASTDRQDTEAFF. The CDR3 coding sequence is TGTGCCAGCACCGACAGGCAGGACACTGAAGCTTTCTTT. The rearrangement uses TRBV4-2 and TRBJ1-1, with D perhaps matching TRBD1 (6 bases). The V gene lost 7 bases and the J gene lost 3 bases, with 12 bases spanning the gap. The germline CDR1 and CDR2 sequences are LGHNA and YNFKEQ. The CDR3 length is 13 residues.

V is TRBV7-9 and J is TRBJ2-3, with 7 bases matching TRBD2. Losses at the gene ends were 5 bases for V and 4 bases for J; bases not matched to a gene: 6. There are 14 residues in the CDR3. Germline lookup yields CDR1 SEHNR and CDR2 FQNEAQ (reference sequence). The CDR3 is CASSPRRGADTQYF. The CDR3 DNA sequence: TGTGCCAGCAGCCCACGTCGGGGGGCAGATACGCAGTATTTT.